These 5 T cell receptor beta chains were sequenced from one sample in a study of CD8 T cells in ankylosing spondylitis. TCRdb ran MiXCR on the 5' RACE reads and lists one entry per CDR3 protein. Of over 150,000 distinct CDR3 sequences in the sample, roughly 12% were seen once. The material sequenced was blood, either unsorted or a sorted T cell fraction (not recorded which). The receptor set was obtained from a male donor with ankylosing spondylitis or in good health (not recorded which).

J is TRBJ1-1 and V is TRBV7-9; no clear D gene. This CDR3 is 15 amino acids long. Trimming left V 1 base short and J 1 base short, with 10 bases between. Germline V gives CDR1 SEHNR, CDR2 FQNEAQ (reference sequence). The CDR3 loop reads CASSLDGVANTEAFF. CDR3 nucleotides: TGTGCCAGCAGCTTAGATGGGGTCGCGAACACTGAAGCTTTCTTT.

This clonotype was seen a few times. The chain couples TRBV27 to TRBJ2-1; D not resolved. Looked up from germline, CDR1 is MNHEY and CDR2 is SMNVEV (reference sequence). The germline V and J ends were trimmed by 10 bases and 7 bases, with 26 bases remaining between them. This CDR3 comprises 16 residues. CDR3 in DNA: TGTGCCACCAAAAGGGAAGCGCTGGGGATAACAAATGAGCAGTTCTTC. This sequence encodes CATKREALGITNEQFF.

In its sample, this clonotype was seen a few times. The chain is built from TRBV10-3 and TRBJ2-3, with D unresolved. Germline V gives CDR1 ENHRY, CDR2 SYGVKD. With 2 bases removed from V and 0 bases from J, the gap between germline ends came to 9 bases. This CDR3 is built from 15 residues. CDR3 nucleotide sequence: TGTGCCATCAGTGAGGAGGCCGGGAGCACAGATACGCAGTATTTT. Protein product: CAISEEAGSTDTQYF.

This clonotype was seen a handful of times. This rearrangement joins TRBV6-1 to TRBJ2-1; 9 nucleotides line up with TRBD2. J was trimmed by 9 bases and V by 8 bases; bases with no gene match: 11. Germline V CDR1 and CDR2: MNHNS, SASEGT. The length of the CDR3 is 14 residues. The CDR3 sequence: CASWREGLFGEQFF. The CDR3 bases are TGTGCCAGCTGGCGGGAGGGCCTTTTCGGTGAGCAGTTCTTC.

This clonotype appeared many times. The V and J genes are TRBV12-3 or TRBV12-4 and TRBJ1-3, with a possible D match to TRBD1 (6 bases). Trimming stripped 3 bases from V and 4 bases from J, with 10 bases between. The CDR3 covers 14 residues. The CDR3 region has the DNA TGTGCCAGCAGTTTTCAGGGGACCGGAAACACCATATATTTT. It yields the protein CASSFQGTGNTIYF.